The sequence of this T cell receptor (beta chain) was determined in a study of blood T cell repertoires in COVID-19. Participants were aged about 18 to 100 years, lived in 25 or so US areas, and enrolled virtually. Participant-reported clinical history was the basis for cohort assignment. Cohort 3 donors were reported recovered after two negative PCRs, clearance, or symptom resolution. This clone has only one observation. Germline lookup yields CDR1 LGHNA and CDR2 YSLEER. The CDR3 has 15 amino acids. J was trimmed by 11 bases and V by 4 bases; bases with no gene match: 14. Some clones are missing from TCRdb's copy, which holds only in-frame ones; the method was immunoSEQ multiplex PCR. The table includes hundreds of thousands of clones, 75% to 90% detected once.

The rearrangement joins TRBV4-3 to TRBJ1-1, with 9 bases matching TRBD1. The TCR sequence derives from a woman in her thirties or forties who had recovered from COVID-19. Material for sequencing was PBMCs or T cells enriched from blood (not recorded which). CDR3 loop: CASSLTTGTGREAFF. For the CDR3, the DNA is TGCGCCAGCAGCCTAACTACCGGGACAGGGAGGGAGGCTTTCTTT.